This T cell receptor (beta chain) was observed in a study of blood T cell repertoires in COVID-19. TCRdb's copy holds only in-frame clones and misses some; the assay was immunoSEQ multiplex PCR. The sample holds hundreds of thousands of clones, approximately 86% seen once. Per germline, CDR1 MNHEY and CDR2 SVGAGI. CDR3 length equals 13 residues. Trimming stripped 6 bases from V and 4 bases from J, with 10 bases between. The V and J genes are TRBV6-5 and TRBJ2-1; D is perhaps TRBD2 (6 bases). Sequencing was performed on peripheral blood. The sequence was collected from a human donor in a cohort sampled during active COVID-19. The CDR3 protein is CASSETSYNEQFF. Here the CDR3 DNA reads TGTGCCAGCAGCGAGACTAGTTACAATGAGCAGTTCTTC.